This entry lists 5 T cell receptor beta chains sequenced from one sample in a study of blood T cell repertoires in COVID-19. The data were produced by immunoSEQ multiplex PCR, yet TCRdb's version contains in-frame clones alone and is incomplete. The data contain 30,000 to 35,000 clones, 77% of them seen just once; the ten biggest clones take up roughly 17%. Sequenced: peripheral blood. The receptors were gathered from a human donor in a cohort sampled during active COVID-19.

The chain couples TRBV6-5 to TRBJ2-1, with TRBD2 as a possible D gene (6 bases). Trimming removed 7 bases from V and 5 bases from J, with 18 bases in between. Germline V gene data show CDR1 as MNHEY and CDR2 as SVGAGI. This CDR3 has 15 residues. The DNA for the CDR3 is TGTGCCAGCACCCAGGAGGGTCGGGGACACAATGAGCAGTTCTTC. Translating it yields CASTQEGRGHNEQFF.

This chain joins TRBV5-1 and TRBJ2-3; TRBD2 aligns across 13 bases. In germline, CDR1 is SGHRS, CDR2 YFSETQ. This CDR3 has 17 residues. The V gene end was trimmed by 1 base and the J gene end by 1 base; junction bases not matched to a gene: 3. The chain's CDR3 is CASSLSGLAGGTDTQYF. For the CDR3, the DNA is TGCGCCAGCAGCTTGAGCGGACTAGCGGGGGGCACAGATACGCAGTATTTT.

The chain carries TRBV5-4 and TRBJ1-6, with a possible D match to TRBD1 (5 bases). Germline CDR1 SGHNT, CDR2 YYREEE (reference sequence). The length of the CDR3 is 15 residues. V was trimmed by 0 bases and J by 5 bases, leaving 9 bases between them. This chain's CDR3 is CASSLGQINNSPLHF. The CDR3 DNA is TGTGCCAGCAGCTTGGGACAGATAAATAATTCACCCCTCCACTTT. Supplemented by reference TRBV5-4 and TRBJ1-6, the full variable domain reads ETGVTQSPTHLIKTRGQQVTLRCSSQSGHNTVSWYQQALGQGPQFIFQYYREEENGRGNFPPRFSGLQFPNYSSELNVNALELDDSALYLCASSLGQINNSPLHFGNGTRLTVT.

The gene calls are TRBV12-3 or TRBV12-4 and TRBJ1-3; TRBD1 might be the D (5 bases). The CDR3 spans 12 residues. Trimming pared 6 bases from V and 6 bases from J, leaving 9 bases between. The CDR3 sequence: CASRDRPNTIYF. The CDR3 DNA reads as TGTGCCAGCAGAGACAGACCAAACACCATATATTTT.

This sequence joins TRBV5-1 and TRBJ1-2; D perhaps matches TRBD1 (5 bases). There are 15 residues in the CDR3. CDR1 is SGHRS, CDR2 YFSETQ, per germline. Deletions cut 2 bases from V and 2 bases from J, with 13 bases between. The CDR3 DNA reads as TGCGCCAGCAGCTTATCACAGGCGGTAAACTATGGCTACACCTTC. Translation: CASSLSQAVNYGYTF.